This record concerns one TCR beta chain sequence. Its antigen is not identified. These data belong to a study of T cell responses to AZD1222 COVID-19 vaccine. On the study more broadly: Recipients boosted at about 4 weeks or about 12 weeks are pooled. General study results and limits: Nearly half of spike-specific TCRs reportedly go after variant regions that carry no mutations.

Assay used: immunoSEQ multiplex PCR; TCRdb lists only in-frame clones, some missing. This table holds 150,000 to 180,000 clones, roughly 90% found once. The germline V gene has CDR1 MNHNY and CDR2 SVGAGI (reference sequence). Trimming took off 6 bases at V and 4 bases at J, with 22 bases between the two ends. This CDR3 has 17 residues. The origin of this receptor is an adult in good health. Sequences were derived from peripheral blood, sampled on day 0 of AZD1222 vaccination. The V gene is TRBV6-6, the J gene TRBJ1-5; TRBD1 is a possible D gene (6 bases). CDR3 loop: CASSRTPPGHENQPQHF. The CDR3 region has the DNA TGTGCCAGCAGCCGAACTCCCCCGGGACACGAGAATCAGCCCCAGCATTTT.